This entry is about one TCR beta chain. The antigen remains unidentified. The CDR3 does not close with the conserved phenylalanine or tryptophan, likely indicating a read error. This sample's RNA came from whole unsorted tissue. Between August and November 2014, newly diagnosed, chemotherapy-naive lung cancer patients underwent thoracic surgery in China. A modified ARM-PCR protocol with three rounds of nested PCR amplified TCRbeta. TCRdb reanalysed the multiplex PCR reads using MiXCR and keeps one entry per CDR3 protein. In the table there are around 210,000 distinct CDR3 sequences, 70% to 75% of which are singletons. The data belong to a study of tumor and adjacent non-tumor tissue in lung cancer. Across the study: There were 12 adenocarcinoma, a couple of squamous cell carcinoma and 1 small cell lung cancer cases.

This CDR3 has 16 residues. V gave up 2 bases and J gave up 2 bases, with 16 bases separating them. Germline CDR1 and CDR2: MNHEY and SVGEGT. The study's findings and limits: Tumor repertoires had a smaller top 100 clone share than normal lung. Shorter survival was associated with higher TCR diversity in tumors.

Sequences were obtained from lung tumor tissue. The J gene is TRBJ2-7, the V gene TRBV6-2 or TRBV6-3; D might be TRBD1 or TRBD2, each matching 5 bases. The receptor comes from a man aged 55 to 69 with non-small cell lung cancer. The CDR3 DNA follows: TGTGCCAGCAGTTACGAATCGGGGCGATGGACCTACGAGCAGTACTTA. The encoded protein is CASSYESGRWTYEQYL.